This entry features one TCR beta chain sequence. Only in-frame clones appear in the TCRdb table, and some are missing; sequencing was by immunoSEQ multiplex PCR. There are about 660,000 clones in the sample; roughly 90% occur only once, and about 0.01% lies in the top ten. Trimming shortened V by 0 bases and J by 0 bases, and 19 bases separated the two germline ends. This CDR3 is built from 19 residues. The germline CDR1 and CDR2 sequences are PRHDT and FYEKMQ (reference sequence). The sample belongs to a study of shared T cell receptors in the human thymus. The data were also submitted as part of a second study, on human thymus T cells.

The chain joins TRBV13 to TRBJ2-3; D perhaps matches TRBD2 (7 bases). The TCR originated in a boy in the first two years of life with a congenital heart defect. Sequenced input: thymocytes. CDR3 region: CASSLGRGGGGSSTDTQYF. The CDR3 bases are TGTGCCAGCAGCTTAGGCCGTGGGGGAGGGGGATCTAGCACAGATACGCAGTATTTT. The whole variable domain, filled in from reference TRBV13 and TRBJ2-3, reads AAGVIQSPRHLIKEKRETATLKCYPIPRHDTVYWYQQGPGQDPQFLISFYEKMQSDKGSIPDRFSAQQFSDYHSELNMSSLELGDSALYFCASSLGRGGGGSSTDTQYFGPGTRLTVL.